Given below is one T cell receptor (beta chain) in context. Its specific antigen is unknown. Per-base quality was not reported, and no clone a single base away is much larger than it. This record belongs to a study of PD-L1 blockade in urothelial cancer (dated 2017 in TCRdb). About the study as a whole: Therapy was started around 2014 for all patients, and atezolizumab 1,200 mg was administered intravenously every 3 weeks. About 90% of the roughly 29 patients were identified as males with urothelial cancer of bladder origin, and a prior smoking history was reported by 18 of 29 patients. An ECOG performance status of 0 or 1 was recorded for the patients, and 0 to 3 prior chemotherapy regimens had been received by the patients. Blood samples were analyzed at 3 weeks after treatment start (second dose) and at 6 weeks after treatment start. A median of about 140,000 T cells and 80,000 to 100,000 unique TCRs was obtained from blood samples, and a median clonality of roughly 0.074 was observed. The study, an exploratory multi-omic analysis, examined somatic, immune and clinical correlates of response to PD-L1 blockade with atezolizumab in urothelial cancer. Pretreatment tumor samples, along with matched peripheral blood serially collected before and after atezolizumab treatment, were subjected to TCR sequencing. Durable clinical benefit was defined as a progression-free survival longer than 6 months, and TCR features were additionally tested against progression-free survival and overall survival. Whole exome sequencing and RNA sequencing of pretreatment tumors were performed alongside TCR sequencing in the same patients. Durable clinical benefit was achieved by nine patients and was not achieved by 20 patients. Pretreatment blood TCR-seq was available for nearly 30 patients, at least one posttreatment blood collection was obtained for around 25 patients, and tumor TCR-seq was available for around 25 patients. Paper-wide results and their limitations: At 3 weeks after the start of treatment, tumor-associated TCR clones in peripheral blood had expanded more in patients with durable benefit (n of about 22, p = 0.022). Because the sample size was small (n of about 30) and many exploratory analyses were performed, the results are intended to be hypothesis-generating. Improved progression-free and overall survival was associated with having pretreatment peripheral blood TCR clonality below the median.

The cohort included 29 patients with locally advanced or metastatic urothelial carcinoma who were treated at Memorial Sloan Kettering on a trial protocol. Peripheral blood mononuclear cells were collected pretreatment and during treatment, with between 1 and 8 total time points per patient. The Qiagen DNeasy Blood extraction kit was used to purify genomic DNA from total PBMCs and from tumor samples. PBMCs were collected pretreatment and during treatment, and were isolated and stored as previously described. Synthetic TCR analog templates were spiked into each PCR to estimate absolute template abundance from read counts. Using the immunoSEQ assay, TCRbeta CDR3 regions were amplified from genomic DNA with bias-controlled V and J gene primers. Sequencing of rearranged TCRbeta segments was done at approximately 20X coverage. The published analysis was carried out like this. Sequencing errors were corrected by clustering, and CDR3s were annotated against IMGT so that V, D and J genes could be assigned. Downstream analyses used only productive TCRbeta rearrangements and left out out-of-frame or stop-codon sequences. To compute clonality, Shannon entropy was normalized by the log of the number of unique productive sequences and then subtracted from one. Fisher's exact test with Benjamini-Hochberg correction, at a threshold of adjusted p below 0.01, was used to find clones that differed between time points or between blood and tumor. This immuneACCESS table, as held by TCRdb, lists in-frame sequences with V and J called but not all clones. Of the missing ones, under half trace to an unresolved V gene in checked studies; the others have no known cause. V and J calls plus clone size are reproduced from that table; the DNA served to infer D and trimming. The sample table holds roughly 100,000 clones, of which roughly 84% were seen once. Of the sample, approximately 2.4% falls within the top ten clones.

The CDR3 sequence holds 15 residues, the cysteine and phenylalanine included. Here the CDR3 DNA is all that survives: 45 bases in frame from base 1. The germline V and J ends show losses of 1 base and 9 bases respectively, and no gene match explains 6 bases of the junction. Sequences MGHRA (CDR1) and YSYEKL (CDR2) are obtained from the germline V gene. The sequence is built from TRBV4-1 and TRBJ2-1, and TRBD2 aligns with 10 junction nucleotides. The origin of this receptor is a man in his fifties with urothelial cancer. Sequencing used PBMCs, obtained around atezolizumab (anti-PD-L1) treatment. The CDR3 here reads CASSQGLAGVSEQFF. The bases read TGCGCCAGCAGCCAAGGTCTAGCGGGAGTTAGTGAGCAGTTCTTC.